This T cell receptor beta chain came from a study of immune cell composition in non-small cell lung cancer. Study results and limitations: 75% of squamous and roughly 34% of adenocarcinoma cases had tumour-associated clones >0.5%. Top 10 clone scores and clonality were higher in squamous than adenocarcinoma.

J lost 4 bases, V lost 5 bases, and 7 bases had no gene match. CDR1 is MDHEN and CDR2 is SYDVKM in the germline V gene. The CDR3 sequence is 15 residues long. This clone is medium-sized within its sample. Its target is unknown. The protocol was immunoSEQ multiplex PCR, while the TCRdb copy is restricted to in-frame clones and leaves out a portion. Of some 9,200 clones detected, 76% appear once; the ten largest clones hold around 9.9%. DNA was extracted from unsorted cell suspensions stored frozen. The sequence was obtained from a human donor with non-small cell lung cancer. The chain employs TRBV28 and TRBJ2-2; TRBD2 aligns across 7 bases. Sequenced material: lung tumor tissue. CDR3 amino acids: CASSLSGDLTGELFF. The CDR3 region has the DNA TGTGCCAGCAGTCTGAGCGGGGACCTCACCGGGGAGCTGTTTTTT.